The entry below describes one T cell receptor (beta chain). Its antigen is not identified. These data belong to a study of cytotoxic CD8 clonotypes in ibrutinib-treated CLL. Overall study context: Enrolment comprised roughly 11 relapsed/refractory and about 16 treatment-naive patients; about 17 were IGHV unmutated.

Study-wide results and caveats: Clonality increased with ibrutinib response but returned toward baseline at progression.

This CDR3 contains 13 residues. The V and J ends lost 7 bases and 0 bases respectively, with 9 bases between them. The germline CDR1 and CDR2 sequences are MNHNY and SVGAGI (reference sequence). TCRdb's table, derived via immunoSEQ multiplex PCR, lists solely in-frame clones and lacks some. Of some 70,000 clones in the sample, around 65% were seen once. The rearrangement uses TRBV6-6 and TRBJ1-1; TRBD1 might be the D (5 bases). The material sequenced was PBMCs, taken after 12 months of ibrutinib treatment. This receptor was obtained from a human donor with chronic lymphocytic leukemia. The CDR3 loop is CASTGRLNTEAFF. CDR3 coding DNA: TGTGCCAGCACGGGGCGGCTGAACACTGAAGCTTTCTTT.